This section outlines one T cell receptor beta chain sequence together with its context. Its antigen specificity is not known. Base qualities are not recorded, but no much larger clone differs from it by a single base. Each donor gave one peripheral blood draw, averaging approximately 120 mL, which was collected into heparinised tubes. A BD FACSAria II and a panel including CD45RO, CCR7, CD25, CD127, CD95 and CD27 were used to sort naive, central memory, regulatory and stem cell-like memory CD4+ T cells. Every sorted population had a purity above 95%. Right away, PBMCs were isolated by Lymphoprep density gradient centrifugation and were stained directly, with no culture step. So that batch effects would be minimized, each experiment stained and sorted samples in pairs, pairing one healthy donor with one patient. All of the isolated RNA was reverse transcribed with the High Capacity cDNA Reverse Transcription Kit, so expressed TCRB transcripts were sequenced. Deep immunoSEQ sequencing was applied to naive, central memory and regulatory T cell samples, giving an average of roughly 3.5 million total reads per sample. Sorted cells were lysed in RLT buffer, and RNA was extracted using DNase-treated RNeasy Micro or Mini kits according to cell number. Each cell subset was processed separately to prevent cross-contamination, with patient and healthy donor samples processed together. The immunoSEQ multiplex PCR was used to amplify TCRB sequences from cDNA, generating 87-bp fragments that spanned the CDR3 region. The amplicons were sequenced using the Illumina HiSeq platform. As for the original processing: Synthetic template baselines were used to correct PCR bias computationally, reads within Hamming distance 2 were collapsed together, and singletons that could not be merged were discarded. Reads were aligned against IMGT to assign V, D and J genes, CDR3 length and insertions or deletions at six rearrangement sites. Within each subset, clonotype counts were normalized to sorted cell number, after which true diversity and Gini coefficients were computed with the tcR R package. Repertoire sharing was quantified using the overlap coefficient calculated on TCRB nucleotide sequences. Held by TCRdb, this immuneACCESS table contains in-frame sequences only and omits some clones. Under half of the omission traces to an unresolved V gene where checked; the cause of the rest is unknown. The V and J calls and the clone size are those of that table, but D and trimming were determined from the DNA. The sample table shows under 400,000 clones, and 14% are seen once. The ten largest clones add up to about 6.6% of the sample.

This sample was taken from a study of beta chain features in type 1 diabetes (dated by TCRdb to the late 2010s). About the study as a whole: No differences in mean age, gender distribution, total cell number or subset yield were found between patients and healthy donors. Naive and central memory subsets were obtained from all 30 or so donors, but regulatory and stem cell-like memory subsets were isolated from only 8 patients and 8 healthy donors. In the study, TCRB repertoires of sorted circulating CD4+ T cell subsets from recently diagnosed type 1 diabetes patients were compared with those of matched healthy donors. A total of about 100,000,000 sorted cells were examined across all samples, and RNA yield correlated strongly with the number of cells per subset.

Overall study results and their limits: In all four CD4+ subsets, TCRB CDR3 length was moderately but significantly shorter in type 1 diabetes patients. Sequencing cDNA rather than genomic DNA could over-represent highly expressing activated cells, although activation and CD3 levels did not differ between groups. HLA sub-analyses involved small numbers of individuals, so any influence of HLA type on TCRB rearrangement remained unresolved. Shorter templates might be favored by PCR, yet because patient and control samples were amplified and corrected together, any such skew would affect both groups equally. The naive, central memory and regulatory TCRB repertoires appeared to resemble one another more closely among patients than among healthy donors. At VDJ recombination sites, patients with type 1 diabetes made fewer insertions and deleted more nucleotides, a pattern implying thymic rearrangement abnormalities.

This receptor was identified in a man between 25 and 39 years old in good health. Sequenced sample: central memory CD4+ T cells from blood.

The sequenced DNA is TGCGCCAGCAGCCAAGGGTTGGGCCTTAGGCATGGCTACACCTTC. Its amino acids are CASSQGLGLRHGYTF. The chain couples TRBV4-3 to TRBJ1-2; the D gene cannot be named for sure. The junction shows trimming of 1 base on V and 6 bases on J, plus 15 bases between the germline ends. Reading the germline V gene gives CDR1 LGHNA and CDR2 YSLEER. The CDR3 runs 15 amino acids, cysteine and phenylalanine included. Only the CDR3 part of the read is kept: 45 bases, read in frame from the first base.